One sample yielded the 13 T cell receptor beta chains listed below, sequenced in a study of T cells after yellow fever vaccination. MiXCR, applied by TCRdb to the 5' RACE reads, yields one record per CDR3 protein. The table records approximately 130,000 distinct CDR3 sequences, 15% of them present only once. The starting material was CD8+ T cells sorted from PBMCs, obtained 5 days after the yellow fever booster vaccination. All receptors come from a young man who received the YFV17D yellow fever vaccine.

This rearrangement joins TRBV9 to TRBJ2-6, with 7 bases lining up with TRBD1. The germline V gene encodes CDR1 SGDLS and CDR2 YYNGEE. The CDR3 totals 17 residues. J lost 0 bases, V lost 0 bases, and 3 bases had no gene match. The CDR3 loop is CASSVGGQLSGANVLTF. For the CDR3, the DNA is TGTGCCAGCAGCGTAGGGGGACAGCTCTCTGGGGCCAACGTCCTGACTTTC.

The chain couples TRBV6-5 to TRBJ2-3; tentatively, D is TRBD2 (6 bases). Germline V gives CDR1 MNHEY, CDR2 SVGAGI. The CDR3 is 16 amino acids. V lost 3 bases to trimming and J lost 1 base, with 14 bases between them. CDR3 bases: TGTGCCAGCAGTTATATGTGGGGGGAAGGCACAGATACGCAGTATTTT. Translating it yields CASSYMWGEGTDTQYF.

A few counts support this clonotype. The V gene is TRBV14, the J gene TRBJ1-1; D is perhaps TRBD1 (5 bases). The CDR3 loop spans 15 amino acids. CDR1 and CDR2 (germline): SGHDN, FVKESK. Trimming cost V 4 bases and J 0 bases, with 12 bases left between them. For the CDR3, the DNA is TGTGCCAGCAGCCTCCCGGGACCGATGAACACTGAAGCTTTCTTT. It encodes CASSLPGPMNTEAFF.

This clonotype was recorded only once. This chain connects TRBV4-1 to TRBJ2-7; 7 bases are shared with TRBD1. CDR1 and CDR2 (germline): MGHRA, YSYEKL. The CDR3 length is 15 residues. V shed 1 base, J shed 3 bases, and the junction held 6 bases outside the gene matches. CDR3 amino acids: CASSQGGTAHYEQYF. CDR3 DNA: TGCGCCAGCAGCCAAGGAGGGACAGCCCACTACGAGCAGTACTTC.

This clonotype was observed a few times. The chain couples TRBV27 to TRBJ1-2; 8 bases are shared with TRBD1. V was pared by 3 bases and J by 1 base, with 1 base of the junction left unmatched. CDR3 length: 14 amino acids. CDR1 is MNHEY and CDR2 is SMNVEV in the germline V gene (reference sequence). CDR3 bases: TGTGCCAGCAGTTTCAGGGGGCTTAACTATGGCTACACCTTC. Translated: CASSFRGLNYGYTF.

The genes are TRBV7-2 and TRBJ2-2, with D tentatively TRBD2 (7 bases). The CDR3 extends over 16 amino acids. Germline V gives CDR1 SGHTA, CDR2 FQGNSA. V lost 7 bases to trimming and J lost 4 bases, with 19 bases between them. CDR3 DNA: TGTGCCAGCAACCCCCCCCGGGGGGCGGGCACCGGGGAGCTGTTTTTT. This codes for CASNPPRGAGTGELFF.

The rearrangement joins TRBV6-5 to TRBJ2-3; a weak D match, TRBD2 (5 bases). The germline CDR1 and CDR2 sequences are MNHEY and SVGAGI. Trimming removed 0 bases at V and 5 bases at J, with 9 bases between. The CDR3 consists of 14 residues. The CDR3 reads CASSYSLEGDTQYF. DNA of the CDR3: TGTGCCAGCAGTTACTCCCTAGAGGGAGATACGCAGTATTTT.

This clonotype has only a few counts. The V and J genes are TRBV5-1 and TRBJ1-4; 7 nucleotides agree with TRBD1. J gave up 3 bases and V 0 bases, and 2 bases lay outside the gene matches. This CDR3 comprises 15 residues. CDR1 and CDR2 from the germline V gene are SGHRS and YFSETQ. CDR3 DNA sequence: TGCGCCAGCAGCTTGGAGGGGGCGGCTAATGAAAAACTGTTTTTT. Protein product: CASSLEGAANEKLFF.

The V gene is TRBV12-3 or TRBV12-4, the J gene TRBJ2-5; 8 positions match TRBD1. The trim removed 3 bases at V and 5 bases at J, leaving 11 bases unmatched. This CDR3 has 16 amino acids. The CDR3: CASSFHTSGGLETQYF. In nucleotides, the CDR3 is TGTGCCAGCAGTTTCCACACATCAGGGGGCTTGGAGACCCAGTACTTC.

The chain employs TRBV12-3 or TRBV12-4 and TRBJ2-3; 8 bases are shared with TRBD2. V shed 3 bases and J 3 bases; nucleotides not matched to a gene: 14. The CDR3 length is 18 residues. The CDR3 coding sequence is TGTGCCAGCAGTTTTCGGGTGGGGAGCGGGGGTGGAACAGATACGCAGTATTTT. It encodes CASSFRVGSGGGTDTQYF.

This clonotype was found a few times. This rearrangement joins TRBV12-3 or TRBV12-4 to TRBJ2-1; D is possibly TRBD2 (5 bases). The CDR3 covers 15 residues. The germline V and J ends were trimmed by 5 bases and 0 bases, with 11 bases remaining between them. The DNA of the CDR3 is TGTGCCAGCAGTCCGACTACTAACTCCTACAATGAGCAGTTCTTC. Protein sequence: CASSPTTNSYNEQFF.

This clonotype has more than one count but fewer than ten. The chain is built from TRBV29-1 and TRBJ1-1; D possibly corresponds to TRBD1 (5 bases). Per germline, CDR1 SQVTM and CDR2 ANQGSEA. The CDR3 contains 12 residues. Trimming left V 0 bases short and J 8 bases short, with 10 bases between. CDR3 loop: CSVEDSGYEAFF. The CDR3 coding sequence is TGCAGCGTTGAAGACTCAGGGTACGAAGCTTTCTTT.

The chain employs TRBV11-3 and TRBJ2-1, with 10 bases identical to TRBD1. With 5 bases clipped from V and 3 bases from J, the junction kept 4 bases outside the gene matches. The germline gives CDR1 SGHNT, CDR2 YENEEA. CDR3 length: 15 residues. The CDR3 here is CASSHRTGGYNEQFF. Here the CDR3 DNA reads TGTGCCAGCAGCCACCGGACAGGGGGCTACAATGAGCAGTTCTTC.